Below are 15 T cell receptor beta chains sequenced from a single sample in a study of blood T cell repertoires in COVID-19. Sequencing used immunoSEQ multiplex PCR; TCRdb keeps in-frame clones, though not all of them. The sample gives some 270,000 clones, roughly nine tenths of which show up once; approximately 1.8% is in the top ten. Sample: PBMCs or T cells enriched from blood (not recorded which). These receptors were obtained from a woman aged 55-69 years who had recovered from COVID-19.

The J gene is TRBJ1-5, the V gene TRBV19; no reliable D call. Trimming stripped 11 bases from V and 2 bases from J, with 13 bases between. CDR3 length: 13 residues. CDR1 is LNHDA, CDR2 SQIVND, per germline (reference sequence). CDR3 loop: CAARPGGNQPQHF. The CDR3 DNA reads TGTGCCGCCCGACCGGGAGGCAATCAGCCCCAGCATTTT.

The chain is built from TRBV27 and TRBJ2-1; 10 bases line up with TRBD1. The CDR3 is 16 amino acids. The trim removed 5 bases at V and 2 bases at J, leaving 6 bases unmatched. Germline lookup yields CDR1 MNHEY and CDR2 SMNVEV (reference sequence). CDR3 sequence: CASSPGQGLPYNEQFF. CDR3 sequence (DNA): TGTGCCAGCAGTCCGGGACAGGGGCTCCCCTACAATGAGCAGTTCTTC.

The rearrangement links TRBV28 to TRBJ2-1, with 7 nucleotides matching TRBD2. The CDR3 is 15 amino acids. With 8 bases clipped from V and 4 bases from J, the junction kept 11 bases outside the gene matches. Germline V gene lookup returns CDR1 MDHEN and CDR2 SYDVKM. The CDR3 protein is CASGRAGSRYNEQFF. Here the CDR3 DNA reads TGTGCCAGCGGTAGAGCGGGATCTCGTTACAATGAGCAGTTCTTC.

In its sample, this clone was seen once. V usage is TRBV9 and J usage is TRBJ2-2; the D gene is possibly TRBD2 (6 bases). Germline CDR1 and CDR2: SGDLS and YYNGEE. The CDR3 runs 15 residues. The V gene lost 0 bases and the J gene lost 3 bases, with 9 bases spanning the gap. The CDR3 loop is CASSVAGEYTGELFF. The CDR3 DNA follows: TGTGCCAGCAGCGTAGCGGGGGAGTACACCGGGGAGCTGTTTTTT.

In its sample, this clone was seen once. The gene calls are TRBV10-3 and TRBJ2-1; TRBD2 matches at 8 bases. This CDR3 contains 17 residues. With V trimmed by 0 bases and J by 0 bases, 4 bases remained unmatched. In germline, CDR1 is ENHRY, CDR2 SYGVKD. DNA of the CDR3: TGTGCCATCAGTGAGTCGCTAGCGGGTCCCTCCTACAATGAGCAGTTCTTC. Its translation: CAISESLAGPSYNEQFF.

This chain uses TRBV11-2 with TRBJ2-1; D is unclear. Germline CDR1 and CDR2: SGHAT and FQNNGV. This CDR3 region has 13 residues. The germline V and J ends were trimmed by 3 bases and 5 bases, with 8 bases remaining between them. The CDR3 loop is CASSFNSHNEQFF. Written as DNA, the CDR3 is TGTGCCAGCAGCTTTAACAGTCACAATGAGCAGTTCTTC.

V and J are TRBV6-6 and TRBJ1-1, with D possibly being TRBD1 (6 bases). The CDR3 length is 13 residues. CDR1 is MNHNY and CDR2 is SVGAGI in the germline V gene (reference sequence). Between the trimmed V and J ends, which lost 6 bases and 7 bases, there was a span of 15 bases. The CDR3 reads CASSTPGQFEAFF. CDR3 coding DNA: TGTGCCAGCAGCACCCCTGGACAGTTTGAAGCTTTCTTT.

The rearrangement joins TRBV11-2 to TRBJ2-7; 7 nucleotides align to TRBD2. The V segment lost 4 bases and the J segment 3 bases; nucleotides outside the gene matches: 6. The length of the CDR3 is 14 residues. Germline V gene sequence: CDR1 SGHAT, CDR2 FQNNGV. CDR3 residues: CASSSPRDYYEQYF. CDR3 bases: TGTGCCAGCAGCTCCCCTCGGGACTACTACGAGCAGTACTTC.

In its sample, this clone was seen once. The gene calls are TRBV2 and TRBJ1-3; D uncertain. Trimming removed 8 bases from V and 0 bases from J, with 14 bases in between. The CDR3 spans 15 residues. In germline, CDR1 is SNHLY, CDR2 FYNNEI. CDR3 nucleotide sequence: TGTGCCAGCGAGGCCGGACTCAACTCTGGAAACACCATATATTTT. The encoded protein is CASEAGLNSGNTIYF.

The chain is built from TRBV18 and TRBJ2-2, with D perhaps matching TRBD1 (7 bases). The CDR3 runs to 18 residues. V was cut by 3 bases and J by 1 base, with 18 bases left in between. Germline V CDR1 and CDR2: KGHSH, LQKENI. The CDR3 reads CASSPGGTVALNTGELFF. DNA of the CDR3: TGTGCCAGCTCACCCGGAGGGACAGTCGCTCTGAACACCGGGGAGCTGTTTTTT.

The chain employs TRBV28 and TRBJ2-7; TRBD1 agrees at 7 bases. The CDR3 is 15 residues long. Trimming removed 6 bases from V and 2 bases from J; junction bases left unmatched: 10. Germline V gives CDR1 MDHEN, CDR2 SYDVKM. CDR3 in amino acids: CASSHWRTGTYEQYF. DNA of the CDR3: TGTGCCAGCAGCCATTGGAGGACAGGCACCTACGAGCAGTACTTC.

The chain has TRBV15 and TRBJ1-4, with TRBD1 matching over 11 bases. The J segment lost 8 bases and the V segment lost 3 bases, leaving 2 bases of the junction unmatched. From germline, CDR1 is LNHNV and CDR2 YYDKDF (reference sequence). The CDR3 consists of 14 residues. The CDR3 nucleotides are TGTGCCACCAGCAGGGACAGGGGGCACGAAAAACTGTTTTTT. Amino acid sequence: CATSRDRGHEKLFF.

The chain employs TRBV6-1 and TRBJ1-2; D is unclear. Trimming removed 1 base from V and 4 bases from J, with 13 bases in between. The germline gives CDR1 MNHNS, CDR2 SASEGT. This CDR3 region has 15 residues. The CDR3 DNA reads TGTGCCAGCAGTGAAGACCAGAACCCTCCCTATGGCTACACCTTC. Its protein product is CASSEDQNPPYGYTF.

This clone was found a few times. V and J are TRBV6-1 and TRBJ1-3, with D hard to call. The ends were cut back, 2 bases at V and 13 bases at J, with 15 bases in the middle. The CDR3 has 13 residues. CDR1 and CDR2 (germline): MNHNS, SASEGT. The CDR3 loop reads CASSERREVRIYF. Written as DNA, the CDR3 is TGTGCCAGCAGTGAAAGGAGAGAAGTTAGAATATATTTT.

This sequence joins TRBV30 and TRBJ1-1; a weak D match, TRBD1 (6 bases). Germline lookup yields CDR1 GTSNPN and CDR2 SVGIG (reference sequence). V lost 2 bases and J lost 0, with 19 bases in between. The length of the CDR3 is 17 residues. This CDR3 reads CAWSPVGQGGMNTEAFF. The CDR3 coding sequence is TGTGCCTGGAGTCCGGTGGGACAAGGAGGAATGAACACTGAAGCTTTCTTT.